The sequence of this T cell receptor beta chain was determined in a study of regulatory T cells in long-lasting Graves disease. Trimming left V 3 bases short and J 4 bases short, with 12 bases between. The CDR3 consists of 14 residues. As regards this clonotype: This may stem from a read error, because a much larger clone lies one nucleotide away.

Sequencing libraries for TCR beta were prepared with iRepertoire HTBI primers and Arm-PCR of CDR3 regions. Per the original data handling: Identification of gene segments yielded some 61 TRBV and 12 to 15 TRBJ across samples. TCRdb reanalysed the multiplex PCR reads using MiXCR and keeps one entry per CDR3 protein. The V and J calls here are based on TCRdb, not the publication. The data show a few hundred thousand distinct CDR3 sequences, roughly 10% seen once. The time point denotes: newly diagnosed GD, antithyroid drugs for less than 3 months. From RNA extracted from PBMCs, the TCR library was made. The data were also submitted as part of a second study, on T cells in Graves' hyperthyroidism and ophthalmopathy.

V usage is TRBV12-3 or TRBV12-4 and J usage is TRBJ1-1; D gene ambiguous. Sample: peripheral blood mononuclear cells (PBMCs), taken at new diagnosis, from a patient treated with antithyroid drugs. The clonotype comes from a woman under 30 with Graves disease. Written as DNA, the CDR3 is TGTGCCAGCAGTTTTGTACCCCACGGCACTGAAGCTTTCTTT. Its protein is CASSFVPHGTEAFF.